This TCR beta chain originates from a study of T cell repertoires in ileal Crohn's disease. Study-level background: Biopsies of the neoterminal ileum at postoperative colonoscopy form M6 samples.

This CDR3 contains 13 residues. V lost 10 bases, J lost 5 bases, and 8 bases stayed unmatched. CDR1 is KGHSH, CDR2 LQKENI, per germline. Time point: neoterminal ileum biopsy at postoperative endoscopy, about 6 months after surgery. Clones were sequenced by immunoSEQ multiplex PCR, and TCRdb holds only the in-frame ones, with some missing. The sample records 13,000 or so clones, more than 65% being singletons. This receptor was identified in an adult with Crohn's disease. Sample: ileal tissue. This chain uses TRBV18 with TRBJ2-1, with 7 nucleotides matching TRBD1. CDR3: CATAWDRNNEQFF. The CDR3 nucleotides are TGTGCCACCGCATGGGACAGAAACAATGAGCAGTTCTTC.